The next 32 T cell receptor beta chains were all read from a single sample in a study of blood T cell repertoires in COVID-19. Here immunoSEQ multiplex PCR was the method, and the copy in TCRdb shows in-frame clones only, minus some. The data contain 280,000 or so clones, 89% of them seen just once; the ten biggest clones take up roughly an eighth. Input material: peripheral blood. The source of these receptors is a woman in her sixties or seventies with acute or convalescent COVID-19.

This CDR3 reads CASRPGTSGRNWSYEQYF. CDR3 nucleotides: TGTGCAAGTCGCCCCGGGACTAGCGGGAGAAATTGGTCCTACGAGCAGTACTTC. The chain has TRBV12-2 and TRBJ2-7; TRBD2 is taken as the D call from the table, unchecked against the DNA. TRBV12-2 has pseudogene status. The CDR3 consists of 18 residues.

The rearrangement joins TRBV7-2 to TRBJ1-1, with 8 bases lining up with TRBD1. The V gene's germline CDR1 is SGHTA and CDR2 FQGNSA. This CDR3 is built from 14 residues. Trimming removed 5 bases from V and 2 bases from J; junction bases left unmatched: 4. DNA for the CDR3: TGTGCCAGCAGCGCACAGGGGGGTAACACTGAAGCTTTCTTT. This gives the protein CASSAQGGNTEAFF.

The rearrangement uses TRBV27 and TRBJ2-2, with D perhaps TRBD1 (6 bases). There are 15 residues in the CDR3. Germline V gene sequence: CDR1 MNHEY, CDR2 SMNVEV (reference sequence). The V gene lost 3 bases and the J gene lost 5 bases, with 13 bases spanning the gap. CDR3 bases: TGTGCCAGCAGTTTTGGGCAGGGGATGACCGGGGAGCTGTTTTTT. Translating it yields CASSFGQGMTGELFF.

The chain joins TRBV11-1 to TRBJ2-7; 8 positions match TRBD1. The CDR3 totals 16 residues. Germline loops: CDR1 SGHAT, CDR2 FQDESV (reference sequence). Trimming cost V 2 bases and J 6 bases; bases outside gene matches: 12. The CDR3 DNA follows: TGTGCCAGCAGCTTAAGATTAGGACAGGGAACTTCCGAGCAGTACTTC. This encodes CASSLRLGQGTSEQYF.

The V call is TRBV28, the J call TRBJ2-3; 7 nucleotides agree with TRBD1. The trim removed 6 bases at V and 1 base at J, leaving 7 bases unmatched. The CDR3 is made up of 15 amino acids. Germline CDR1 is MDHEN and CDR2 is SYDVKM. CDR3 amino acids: CASSQGEWGTDTQYF. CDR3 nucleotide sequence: TGTGCCAGCAGCCAGGGGGAATGGGGCACAGATACGCAGTATTTT.

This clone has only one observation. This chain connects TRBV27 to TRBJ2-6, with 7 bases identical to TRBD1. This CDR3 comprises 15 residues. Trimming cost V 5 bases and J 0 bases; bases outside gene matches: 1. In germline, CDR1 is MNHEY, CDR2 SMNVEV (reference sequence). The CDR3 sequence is CASSRQGSGANVLTF. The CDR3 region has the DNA TGTGCCAGCAGTCGACAGGGCTCTGGGGCCAACGTCCTGACTTTC.

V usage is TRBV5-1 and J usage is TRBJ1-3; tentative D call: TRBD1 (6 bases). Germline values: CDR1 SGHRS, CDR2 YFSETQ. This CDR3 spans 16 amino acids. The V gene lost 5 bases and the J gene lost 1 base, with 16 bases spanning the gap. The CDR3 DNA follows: TGCGCCAGCAGAGGTGGGGGGGCGCATTCTGGAAACACCATATATTTT. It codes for CASRGGGAHSGNTIYF.

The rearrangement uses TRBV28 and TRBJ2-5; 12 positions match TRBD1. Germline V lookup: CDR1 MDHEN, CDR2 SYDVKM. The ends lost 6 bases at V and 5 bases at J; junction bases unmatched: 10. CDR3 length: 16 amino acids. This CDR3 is CASRTGQGAPPETQYF. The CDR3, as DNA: TGTGCCAGCAGGACGGGACAGGGGGCGCCTCCGGAGACCCAGTACTTC.

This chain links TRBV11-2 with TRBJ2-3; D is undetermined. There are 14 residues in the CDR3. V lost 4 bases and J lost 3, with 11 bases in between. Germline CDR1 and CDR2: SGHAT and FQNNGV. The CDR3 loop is CASSSRGLTDTQYF. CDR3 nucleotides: TGTGCCAGCAGCTCCCGCGGCCTTACAGATACGCAGTATTTT.

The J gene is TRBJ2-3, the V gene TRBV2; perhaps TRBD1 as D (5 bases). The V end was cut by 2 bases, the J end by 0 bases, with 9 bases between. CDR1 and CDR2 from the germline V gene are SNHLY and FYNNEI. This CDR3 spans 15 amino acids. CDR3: CASSEQGTSTDTQYF. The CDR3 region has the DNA TGTGCCAGCAGTGAACAGGGTACTAGCACAGATACGCAGTATTTT. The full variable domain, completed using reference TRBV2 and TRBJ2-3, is EPEVTQTPSHQVTQMGQEVILRCVPISNHLYFYWYRQILGQKVEFLVSFYNNEISEKSEIFDDQFSVERPDGSNFTLKIRSTKLEDSAMYFCASSEQGTSTDTQYFGPGTRLTVL.

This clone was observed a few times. In nucleotides, the CDR3 is TGTGCCAGCAGCTTTAGCTCCTACGAGCAGTACTTC. Protein sequence: CASSFSSYEQYF. V is TRBV11-3 and J is TRBJ2-7; D gene uncertain. Trimming cost V 3 bases and J 0 bases, with 3 bases left between them. The CDR3 length is 12 residues. Germline V gives CDR1 SGHNT, CDR2 YENEEA.

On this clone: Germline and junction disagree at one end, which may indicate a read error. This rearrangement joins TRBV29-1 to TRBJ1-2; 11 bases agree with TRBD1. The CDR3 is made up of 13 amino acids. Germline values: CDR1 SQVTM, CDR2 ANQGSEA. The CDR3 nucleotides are TGCAGTGCAGGGGACAGGGGGAACTTTGGCTACACCTTC. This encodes CSAGDRGNFGYTF.

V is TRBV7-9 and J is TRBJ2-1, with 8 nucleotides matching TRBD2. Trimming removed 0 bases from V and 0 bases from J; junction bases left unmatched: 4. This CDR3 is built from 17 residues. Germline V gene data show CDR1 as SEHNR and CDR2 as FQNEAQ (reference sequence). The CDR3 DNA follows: TGTGCCAGCAGCTTAGCGGGGAGCGGGAGCTCCTACAATGAGCAGTTCTTC. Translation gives CASSLAGSGSSYNEQFF.

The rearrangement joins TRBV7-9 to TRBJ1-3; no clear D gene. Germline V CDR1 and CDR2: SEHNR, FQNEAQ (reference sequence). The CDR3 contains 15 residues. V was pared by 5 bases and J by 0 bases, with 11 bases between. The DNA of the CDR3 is TGTGCCAGCAGCGCCACCGGGATCTCTGGAAACACCATATATTTT. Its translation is CASSATGISGNTIYF.

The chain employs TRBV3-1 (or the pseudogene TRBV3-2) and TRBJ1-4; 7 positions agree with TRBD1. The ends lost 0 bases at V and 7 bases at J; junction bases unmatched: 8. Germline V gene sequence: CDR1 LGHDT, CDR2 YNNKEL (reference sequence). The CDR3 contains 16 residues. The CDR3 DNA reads TGTGCCAGCAGCCAAGAGACGACAGGGAGACCTGAAAAACTGTTTTTT. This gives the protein CASSQETTGRPEKLFF.

The CDR3 protein is CASSRPGSGNTIYF. In nucleotides, the CDR3 is TGTGCCAGCAGTCGTCCCGGGTCTGGAAACACCATATATTTT. The chain carries TRBV28 and TRBJ1-3, with D unclear. Germline V gives CDR1 MDHEN, CDR2 SYDVKM. The V end was cut by 5 bases, the J end by 1 base, with 9 bases between. The CDR3 runs to 14 residues.

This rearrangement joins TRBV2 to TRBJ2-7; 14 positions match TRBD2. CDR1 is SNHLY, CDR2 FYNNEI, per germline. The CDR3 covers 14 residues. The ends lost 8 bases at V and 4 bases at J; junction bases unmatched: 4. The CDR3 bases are TGTGCCAGCTCGGGACTAGCGGGGGAATACGAGCAGTACTTC. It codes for CASSGLAGEYEQYF. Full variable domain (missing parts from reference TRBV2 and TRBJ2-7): EPEVTQTPSHQVTQMGQEVILRCVPISNHLYFYWYRQILGQKVEFLVSFYNNEISEKSEIFDDQFSVERPDGSNFTLKIRSTKLEDSAMYFCASSGLAGEYEQYFGPGTRLTVT.

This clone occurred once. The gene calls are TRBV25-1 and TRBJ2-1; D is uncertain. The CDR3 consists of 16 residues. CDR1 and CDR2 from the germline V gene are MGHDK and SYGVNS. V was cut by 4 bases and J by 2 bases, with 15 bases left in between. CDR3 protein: CASSGSRSRTYNEQFF. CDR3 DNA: TGTGCCAGCAGTGGATCTCGGAGTAGGACCTACAATGAGCAGTTCTTC. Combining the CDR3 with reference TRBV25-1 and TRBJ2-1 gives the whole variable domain EADIYQTPRYLVIGTGKKITLECSQTMGHDKMYWYQQDPGMELHLIHYSYGVNSTEKGDLSSESTVSRIRTEHFPLTLESARPSHTSQYLCASSGSRSRTYNEQFFGPGTRLTVL.

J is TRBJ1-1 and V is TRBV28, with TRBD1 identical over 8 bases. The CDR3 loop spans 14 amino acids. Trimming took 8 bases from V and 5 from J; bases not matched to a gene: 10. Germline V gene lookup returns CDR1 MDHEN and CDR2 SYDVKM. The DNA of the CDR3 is TGTGCCAGCTCACGGGACAGGATGAGTACTGAAGCTTTCTTT. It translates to CASSRDRMSTEAFF.

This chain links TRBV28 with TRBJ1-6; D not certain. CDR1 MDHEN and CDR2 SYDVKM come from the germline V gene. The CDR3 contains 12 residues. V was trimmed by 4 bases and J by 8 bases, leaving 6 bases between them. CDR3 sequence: CASSSSHSPLHF. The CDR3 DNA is TGTGCCAGCAGTTCGAGTCATTCACCCCTCCACTTT.

The CDR3 nucleotides read TGTGCCAGCACTCCCCGACAGGGGGGAGGCTATGGCTACACCTTC. Amino acids: CASTPRQGGGYGYTF. This chain uses TRBV6-5 with TRBJ1-2, with 9 bases lining up with TRBD1. The CDR3 is 15 residues long. V was pared by 7 bases and J by 4 bases, with 10 bases of the junction left unmatched. Germline loops: CDR1 MNHEY, CDR2 SVGAGI.

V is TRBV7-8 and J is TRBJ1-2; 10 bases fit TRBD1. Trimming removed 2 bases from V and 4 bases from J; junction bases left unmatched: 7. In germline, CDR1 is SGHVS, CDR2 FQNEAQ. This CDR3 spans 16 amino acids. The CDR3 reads CASSLSGTGVTYGYTF. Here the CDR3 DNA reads TGTGCCAGCAGCTTATCCGGGACAGGGGTCACCTATGGCTACACCTTC.

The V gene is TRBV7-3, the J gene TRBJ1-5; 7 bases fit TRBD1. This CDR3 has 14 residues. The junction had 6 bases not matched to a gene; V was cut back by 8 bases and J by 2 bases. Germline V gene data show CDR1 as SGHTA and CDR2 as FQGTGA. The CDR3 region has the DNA TGTGCCAGCTTGACAGGGATCGGCAATCAGCCCCAGCATTTT. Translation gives CASLTGIGNQPQHF. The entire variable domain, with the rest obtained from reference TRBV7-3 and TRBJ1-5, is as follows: GAGVSQTPSNKVTEKGKYVELRCDPISGHTALYWYRQSLGQGPEFLIYFQGTGAADDSGLPNDRFFAVRPEGSVSTLKIQRTERGDSAVYLCASLTGIGNQPQHFGDGTRLSIL.

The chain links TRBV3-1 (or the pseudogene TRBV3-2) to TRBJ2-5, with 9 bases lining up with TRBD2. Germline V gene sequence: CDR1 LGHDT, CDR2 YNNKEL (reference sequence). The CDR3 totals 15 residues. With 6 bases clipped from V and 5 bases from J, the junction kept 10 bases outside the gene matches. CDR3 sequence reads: CASRDLAGVMETQYF. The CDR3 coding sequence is TGTGCCAGCAGGGATTTAGCGGGAGTGATGGAGACCCAGTACTTC.

The CDR3 protein is CASTRLAGTYEQFF. In nucleotides, the CDR3 is TGTGCCAGCACCCGACTAGCGGGGACTTACGAGCAGTTCTTC. The rearrangement uses TRBV5-4 and TRBJ2-1, with 11 bases identical to TRBD2. The J segment lost 10 bases and the V segment lost 6 bases, leaving 9 bases of the junction unmatched. This CDR3 spans 14 amino acids. In germline, CDR1 is SGHNT, CDR2 YYREEE (reference sequence).

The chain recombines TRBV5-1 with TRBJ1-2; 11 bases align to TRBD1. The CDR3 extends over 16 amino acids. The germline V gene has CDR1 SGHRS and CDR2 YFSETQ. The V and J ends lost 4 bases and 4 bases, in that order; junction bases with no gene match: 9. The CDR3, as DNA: TGCGCCAGCAGCGCCCTGGGACAGGGGGTCGGCTATGGCTACACCTTC. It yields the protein CASSALGQGVGYGYTF.

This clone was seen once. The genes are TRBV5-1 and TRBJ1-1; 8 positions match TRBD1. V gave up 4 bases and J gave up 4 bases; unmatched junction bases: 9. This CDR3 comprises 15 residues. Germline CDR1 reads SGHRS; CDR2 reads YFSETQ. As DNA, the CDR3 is TGCGCCAGCAGCGTCCAACAGGGGGGGATCACTGAAGCTTTCTTT. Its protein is CASSVQQGGITEAFF.

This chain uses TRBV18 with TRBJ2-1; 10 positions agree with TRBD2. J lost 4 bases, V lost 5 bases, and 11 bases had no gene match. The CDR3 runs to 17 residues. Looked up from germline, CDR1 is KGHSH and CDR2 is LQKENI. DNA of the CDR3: TGTGCCAGCTCATCTCGGGGACTAGCGACAGATTACAATGAGCAGTTCTTC. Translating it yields CASSSRGLATDYNEQFF.

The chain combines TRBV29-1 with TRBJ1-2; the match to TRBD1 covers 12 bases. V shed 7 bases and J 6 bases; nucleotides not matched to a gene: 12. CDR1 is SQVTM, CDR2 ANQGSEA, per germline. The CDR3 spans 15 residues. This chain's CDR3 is CSGGSGQGASNGYTF. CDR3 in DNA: TGCAGCGGCGGGTCGGGACAGGGGGCTTCTAATGGCTACACCTTC.

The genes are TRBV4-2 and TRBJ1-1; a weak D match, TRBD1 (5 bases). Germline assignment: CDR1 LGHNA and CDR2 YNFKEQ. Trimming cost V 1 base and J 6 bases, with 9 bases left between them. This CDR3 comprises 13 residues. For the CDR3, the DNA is TGTGCCAGCAGCCAAGGGGGCGTCCCTGAAGCTTTCTTT. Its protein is CASSQGGVPEAFF.

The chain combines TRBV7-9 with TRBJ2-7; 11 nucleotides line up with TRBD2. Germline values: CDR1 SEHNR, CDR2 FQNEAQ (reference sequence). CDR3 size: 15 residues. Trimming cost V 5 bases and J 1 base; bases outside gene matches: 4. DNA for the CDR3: TGTGCCAGCAGCCAAACTAGCGGGAGTTCCTACGAGCAGTACTTC. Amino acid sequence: CASSQTSGSSYEQYF.

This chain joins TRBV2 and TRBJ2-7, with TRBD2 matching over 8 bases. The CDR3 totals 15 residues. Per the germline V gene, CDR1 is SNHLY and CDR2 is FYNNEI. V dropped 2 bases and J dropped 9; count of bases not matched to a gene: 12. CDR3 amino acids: CASSERASGYVRQYF. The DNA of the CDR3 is TGTGCCAGCAGTGAAAGGGCTAGCGGGTATGTTCGGCAGTACTTC. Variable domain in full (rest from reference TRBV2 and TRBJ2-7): EPEVTQTPSHQVTQMGQEVILRCVPISNHLYFYWYRQILGQKVEFLVSFYNNEISEKSEIFDDQFSVERPDGSNFTLKIRSTKLEDSAMYFCASSERASGYVRQYFGPGTRLTVT.